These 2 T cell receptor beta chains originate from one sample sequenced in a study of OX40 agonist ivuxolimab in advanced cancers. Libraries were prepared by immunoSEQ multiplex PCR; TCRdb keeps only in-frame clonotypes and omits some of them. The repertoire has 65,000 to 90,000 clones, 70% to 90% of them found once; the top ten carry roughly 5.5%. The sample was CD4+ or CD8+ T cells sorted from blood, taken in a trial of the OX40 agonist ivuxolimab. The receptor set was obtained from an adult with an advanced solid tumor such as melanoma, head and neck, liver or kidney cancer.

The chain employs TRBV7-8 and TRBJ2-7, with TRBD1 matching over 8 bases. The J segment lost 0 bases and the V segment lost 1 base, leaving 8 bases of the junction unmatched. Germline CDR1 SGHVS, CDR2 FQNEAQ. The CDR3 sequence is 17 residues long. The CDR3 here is CASSLGPTGGSSYEQYF. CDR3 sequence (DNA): TGTGCCAGCAGCTTAGGCCCAACAGGGGGTTCCTCCTACGAGCAGTACTTC.

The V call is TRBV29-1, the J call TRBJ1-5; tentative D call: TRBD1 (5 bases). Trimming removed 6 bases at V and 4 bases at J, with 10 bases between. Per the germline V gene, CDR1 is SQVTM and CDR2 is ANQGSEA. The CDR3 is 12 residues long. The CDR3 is CSVGLPNQPQHF. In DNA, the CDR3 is TGCAGCGTGGGACTGCCGAATCAGCCCCAGCATTTT.